These 19 T cell receptor beta chains were all obtained from the same sample, sequenced in a study of cytomegalovirus exposure and HLA in healthy donors. Primers: 60 Vbeta forward and 13 Jbeta reverse. Profiled with immunoSEQ multiplex PCR; TCRdb holds only in-frame clones, not every one. The repertoire holds 160,000 or so clones, with over 75% as singletons. The sequencing sample was made of PBMCs. Source of these receptors: a man aged 40-49 years in good health and CMV-seronegative.

There are a few counts of this clone. The V gene is TRBV9, the J gene TRBJ2-5, with 9 bases that match TRBD2. CDR1 is SGDLS and CDR2 is YYNGEE in the germline V gene. The CDR3 spans 16 residues. V lost 0 bases, J lost 5 bases, and 8 bases stayed unmatched. CDR3 nucleotide sequence: TGTGCCAGCAGCGTAGATCCGGGACTAGCTGGTGAGACCCAGTACTTC. Its translation is CASSVDPGLAGETQYF. Full variable domain (missing parts from reference TRBV9 and TRBJ2-5): DSGVTQTPKHLITATGQRVTLRCSPRSGDLSVYWYQQSLDQGLQFLIQYYNGEERAKGNILERFSAQQFPDLHSELNLSSLELGDSALYFCASSVDPGLAGETQYFGPGTRLLVL.

This clone was seen a few times. The V and J genes are TRBV6-1 and TRBJ2-7; the D is unclear. The V end was cut by 4 bases, the J end by 3 bases, with 16 bases between. Germline V gene lookup returns CDR1 MNHNS and CDR2 SASEGT. The CDR3 spans 15 residues. The CDR3 coding sequence is TGTGCCAGCAGTGTGGTTAGCCATTTGGACTACGAGCAGTACTTC. Translation gives CASSVVSHLDYEQYF.

The chain's CDR3 is CASGLGTGGSYEQYF. As DNA, the CDR3 is TGTGCTAGTGGTTTGGGGACAGGGGGCTCCTACGAGCAGTACTTC. This sequence joins TRBV12-5 and TRBJ2-7; 10 bases align to TRBD1. The V gene end was trimmed by 1 base and the J gene end by 0 bases; junction bases not matched to a gene: 0. The germline CDR1 and CDR2 sequences are LGHNT and FRNRAP. This CDR3 has 15 amino acids.

The chain links TRBV7-2 to TRBJ1-2; D may be TRBD1 (6 bases). Germline V CDR1 and CDR2: SGHTA, FQGNSA. V lost 7 bases and J 8 bases, leaving 29 bases between the germline ends. CDR3 length equals 17 residues. For the CDR3, the DNA is TGTGCCAGCACCGAACTCAGGGGATCATTTTCAACGGGGGGCTACACCTTC. It translates to CASTELRGSFSTGGYTF. The full variable domain, rest sourced from reference TRBV7-2 and TRBJ1-2, is GAGVSQSPSNKVTEKGKDVELRCDPISGHTALYWYRQSLGQGLEFLIYFQGNSAPDKSGLPSDRFSAERTGGSVSTLTIQRTQQEDSAVYLCASTELRGSFSTGGYTFGSGTRLTVV.

This clone was seen only a few times. The gene calls are TRBV5-1 and TRBJ2-1; D remains unclear. The V end lost 2 bases, the J end lost 5 bases, and 8 bases lay between the germline ends. Germline V gene data show CDR1 as SGHRS and CDR2 as YFSETQ. The CDR3 loop spans 13 amino acids. Written as DNA, the CDR3 is TGCGCCAGCAGCTTTGGAGATAACAATGAGCAGTTCTTC. It specifies CASSFGDNNEQFF. The variable domain in full, completed from reference TRBV5-1 and TRBJ2-1, reads KAGVTQTPRYLIKTRGQQVTLSCSPISGHRSVSWYQQTPGQGLQFLFEYFSETQRNKGNFPGRFSGRQFSNSRSEMNVSTLELGDSALYLCASSFGDNNEQFFGPGTRLTVL.

The V and J genes are TRBV14 and TRBJ1-1; D unresolved. This CDR3 is 15 amino acids long. Per the germline V gene, CDR1 is SGHDN and CDR2 is FVKESK. V was pared by 6 bases and J by 0 bases, with 14 bases between. DNA of the CDR3: TGTGCCAGCAGTCAATTAACCGGGATGAACACTGAAGCTTTCTTT. It yields the protein CASSQLTGMNTEAFF.

This sequence joins TRBV7-2 and TRBJ1-4, with D perhaps TRBD1 (6 bases). This CDR3 region has 15 residues. Germline CDR1 and CDR2: SGHTA and FQGNSA. V lost 1 base and J 7 bases, leaving 13 bases between the germline ends. CDR3 coding DNA: TGTGCCAGCAGCTTAGGGCAGGGGTTAGGTGAAAAACTGTTTTTT. This gives the protein CASSLGQGLGEKLFF.

V is TRBV30 and J is TRBJ2-1; 8 positions agree with TRBD1. The trim removed 4 bases at V and 1 base at J, leaving 3 bases unmatched. CDR3 size: 14 residues. Germline CDR1 is GTSNPN and CDR2 is SVGIG (reference sequence). CDR3 DNA: TGTGCCTGGACTAACAGGGGGTCCTACAATGAGCAGTTCTTC. It yields the protein CAWTNRGSYNEQFF.

The chain employs TRBV5-1 and TRBJ1-4; D is perhaps TRBD1 (5 bases). Trimming left V 4 bases short and J 7 bases short, with 17 bases between. Germline lookup yields CDR1 SGHRS and CDR2 YFSETQ. The CDR3 is 15 residues long. CDR3 protein: CASSPSAGPGEKLFF. CDR3 coding DNA: TGCGCCAGCAGCCCCAGTGCGGGGCCTGGTGAAAAACTGTTTTTT.

The chain has TRBV27 and TRBJ1-4; unclear D gene. This CDR3 has 14 amino acids. The germline gives CDR1 MNHEY, CDR2 SMNVEV (reference sequence). The V gene lost 3 bases and the J gene lost 6 bases, with 11 bases spanning the gap. The CDR3 DNA follows: TGTGCCAGCAGTTTTGGGAGGGAGTATGAAAAACTGTTTTTT. It encodes CASSFGREYEKLFF. The whole variable domain, remainder taken from reference TRBV27 and TRBJ1-4, is EAQVTQNPRYLITVTGKKLTVTCSQNMNHEYMSWYRQDPGLGLRQIYYSMNVEVTDKGDVPEGYKVSRKEKRNFPLILESPSPNQTSLYFCASSFGREYEKLFFGSGTQLSVL.

The chain employs TRBV5-4 and TRBJ1-6; D is perhaps TRBD1 (5 bases). The CDR3 has 17 amino acids. Trimming pared 0 bases from V and 0 bases from J, leaving 10 bases between. Per the germline V gene, CDR1 is SGHNT and CDR2 is YYREEE (reference sequence). CDR3 amino acids: CASSLVGGSSYNSPLHF. DNA of the CDR3: TGTGCCAGCAGCTTGGTGGGGGGAAGCTCCTATAATTCACCCCTCCACTTT.

The sample holds a few counts of this clone. The chain employs TRBV21-1 and TRBJ1-6; TRBD1, the table's D call, lacks a check against the DNA. TRBV21-1 is a listed pseudogene. The CDR3 runs 16 residues. The CDR3 DNA is TGTGCCAGCAGCGACCGGACAGGGAGGTATAATTCACCCCTCCACTTT. This gives the protein CASSDRTGRYNSPLHF.

The chain links TRBV18 to TRBJ2-3, with TRBD2 identical over 14 bases. Germline V gene lookup returns CDR1 KGHSH and CDR2 LQKENI. The trim removed 5 bases at V and 5 bases at J, leaving 3 bases unmatched. The CDR3 has 15 residues. The CDR3 nucleotides read TGTGCCAGCTCAGGGACTAGCGGGGGCCAAGATACGCAGTATTTT. It specifies CASSGTSGGQDTQYF.

The genes are TRBV9 and TRBJ2-5; D is perhaps TRBD1 (6 bases). Trimming cost V 0 bases and J 7 bases, with 19 bases left between them. The CDR3 consists of 16 residues. Germline CDR1 and CDR2: SGDLS and YYNGEE. CDR3 in DNA: TGTGCCAGCAGCGTAGAGATGTGGGGGCGACTGGGGACCCAGTACTTC. As protein: CASSVEMWGRLGTQYF.

V gene TRBV25-1 combines with J gene TRBJ2-5, with 8 nucleotides matching TRBD1. Germline loops: CDR1 MGHDK, CDR2 SYGVNS. This CDR3 is 14 amino acids long. V dropped 4 bases and J dropped 6; count of bases not matched to a gene: 7. The CDR3 coding sequence is TGTGCCAGCAGTGGGACAGGGAGTATTAAGACCCAGTACTTC. It is translated as CASSGTGSIKTQYF.

This chain uses TRBV4-1 with TRBJ2-1; TRBD2 might be the D (5 bases). Per germline, CDR1 MGHRA and CDR2 YSYEKL. This CDR3 region has 16 residues. The V end was cut by 0 bases, the J end by 4 bases, with 13 bases between. CDR3 nucleotide sequence: TGCGCCAGCAGCCAAGATAATCTAGCCCGTTACAATGAGCAGTTCTTC. It encodes CASSQDNLARYNEQFF.

The chain carries TRBV11-1 and TRBJ2-7; no definite D call. Trimming shortened V by 0 bases and J by 3 bases, and 9 bases separated the two germline ends. The germline gives CDR1 SGHAT, CDR2 FQDESV (reference sequence). The CDR3 loop spans 14 amino acids. The DNA of the CDR3 is TGTGCCAGCAGCTTAGCCAGAGGAAGCTACGAGCAGTACTTC. Its protein product is CASSLARGSYEQYF. The full variable domain, its missing parts supplied by reference TRBV11-1 and TRBJ2-7, is EAEVAQSPRYKITEKSQAVAFWCDPISGHATLYWYRQILGQGPELLVQFQDESVVDDSQLPKDRFSAERLKGVDSTLKIQPAELGDSAMYLCASSLARGSYEQYFGPGTRLTVT.

This clone was recorded a few times. The chain uses TRBV5-1 and TRBJ1-4; the match to TRBD1 covers 11 bases. This CDR3 region has 16 residues. The V segment lost 3 bases and the J segment 4 bases; nucleotides outside the gene matches: 5. Per germline, CDR1 SGHRS and CDR2 YFSETQ. CDR3 sequence (DNA): TGCGCCAGCAGCTCCGGGACAGGGGGGTATAATGAAAAACTGTTTTTT. Translating it yields CASSSGTGGYNEKLFF.

This chain connects TRBV6-5 to TRBJ1-2; the D gene is possibly TRBD1 (5 bases). The germline CDR1 and CDR2 sequences are MNHEY and SVGAGI. V was trimmed by 6 bases and J by 3 bases, leaving 14 bases between them. The CDR3 sequence is 14 residues long. The CDR3 loop is CASRRKGDDYGYTF. The CDR3 DNA reads as TGTGCCAGCAGGCGTAAAGGGGATGACTATGGCTACACCTTC.